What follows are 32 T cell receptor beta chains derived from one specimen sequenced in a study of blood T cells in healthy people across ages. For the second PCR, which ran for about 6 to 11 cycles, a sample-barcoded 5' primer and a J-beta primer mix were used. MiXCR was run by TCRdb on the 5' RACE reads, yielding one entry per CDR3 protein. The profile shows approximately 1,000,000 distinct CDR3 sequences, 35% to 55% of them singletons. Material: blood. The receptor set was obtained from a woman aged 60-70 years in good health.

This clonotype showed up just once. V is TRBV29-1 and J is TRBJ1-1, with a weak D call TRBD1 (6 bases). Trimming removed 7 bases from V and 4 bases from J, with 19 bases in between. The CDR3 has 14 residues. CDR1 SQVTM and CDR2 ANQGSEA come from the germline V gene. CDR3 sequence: CSAARGTSGTEAFF. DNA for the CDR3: TGCAGCGCGGCCAGGGGCACCTCGGGCACTGAAGCTTTCTTT. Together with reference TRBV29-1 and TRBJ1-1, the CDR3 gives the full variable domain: SAVISQKPSRDICQRGTSLTIQCQVDSQVTMMFWYRQQPGQSLTLIATANQGSEATYESGFVIDKFPISRPNLTFSTLTVSNMSPEDSSIYLCSAARGTSGTEAFFGQGTRLTVV.

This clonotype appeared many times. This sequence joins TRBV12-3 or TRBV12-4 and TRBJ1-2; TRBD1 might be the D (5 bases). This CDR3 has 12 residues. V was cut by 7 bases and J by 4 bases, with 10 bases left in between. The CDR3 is CASNSDSYGYTF. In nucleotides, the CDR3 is TGTGCCAGCAACTCTGACAGCTATGGCTACACCTTC.

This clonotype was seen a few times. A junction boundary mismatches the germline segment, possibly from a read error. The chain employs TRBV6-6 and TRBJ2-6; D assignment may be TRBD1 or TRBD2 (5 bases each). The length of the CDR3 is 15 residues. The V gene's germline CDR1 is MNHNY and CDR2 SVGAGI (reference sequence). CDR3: CASSYVGVGADVLTF. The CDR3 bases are TGTGCCAGCAGTTACGTGGGGGTTGGGGCCGACGTCCTGACTTTC.

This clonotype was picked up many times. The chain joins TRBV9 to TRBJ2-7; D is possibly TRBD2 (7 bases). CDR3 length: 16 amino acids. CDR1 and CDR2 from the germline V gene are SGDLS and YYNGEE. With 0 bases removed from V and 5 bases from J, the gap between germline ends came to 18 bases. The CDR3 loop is CASSVDGGAWSHEQYF. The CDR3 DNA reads TGTGCCAGCAGCGTAGATGGGGGGGCCTGGTCCCACGAGCAGTACTTC.

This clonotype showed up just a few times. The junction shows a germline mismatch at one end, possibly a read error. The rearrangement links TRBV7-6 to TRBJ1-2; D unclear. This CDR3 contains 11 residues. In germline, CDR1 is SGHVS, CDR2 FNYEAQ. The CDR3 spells CASPYSRGYTF. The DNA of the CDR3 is TGCGCCAGCCCCTACTCCCGCGGCTACACCTTC.

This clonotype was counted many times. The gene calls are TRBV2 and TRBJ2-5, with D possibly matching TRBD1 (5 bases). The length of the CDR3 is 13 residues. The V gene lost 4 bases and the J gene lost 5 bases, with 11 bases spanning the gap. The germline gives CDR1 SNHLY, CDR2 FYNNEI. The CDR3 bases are TGTGCCAGCAGTGTTCAGGGTTGGGAGACCCAGTACTTC. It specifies CASSVQGWETQYF.

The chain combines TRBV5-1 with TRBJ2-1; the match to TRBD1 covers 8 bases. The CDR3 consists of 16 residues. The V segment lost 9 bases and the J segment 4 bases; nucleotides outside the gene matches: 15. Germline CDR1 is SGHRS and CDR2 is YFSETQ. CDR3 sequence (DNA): TGCGCCACCCAGGATCCCGGGACAGGCGCTTACAATGAGCAGTTCTTC. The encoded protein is CATQDPGTGAYNEQFF.

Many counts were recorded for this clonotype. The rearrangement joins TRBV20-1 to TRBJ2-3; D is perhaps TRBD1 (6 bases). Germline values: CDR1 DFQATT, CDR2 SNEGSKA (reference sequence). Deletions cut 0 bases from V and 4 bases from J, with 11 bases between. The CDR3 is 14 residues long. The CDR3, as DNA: TGCAGTGCTAGAGAAGAGGGGGTCGCAGATACGCAGTATTTT. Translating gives CSAREEGVADTQYF.

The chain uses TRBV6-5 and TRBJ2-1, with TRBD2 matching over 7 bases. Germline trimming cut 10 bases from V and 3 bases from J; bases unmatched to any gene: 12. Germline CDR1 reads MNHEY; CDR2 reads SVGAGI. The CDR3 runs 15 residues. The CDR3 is CATRAGGSFYNEQFF. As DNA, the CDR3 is TGTGCCACCAGGGCTGGCGGGAGCTTCTACAATGAGCAGTTCTTC.

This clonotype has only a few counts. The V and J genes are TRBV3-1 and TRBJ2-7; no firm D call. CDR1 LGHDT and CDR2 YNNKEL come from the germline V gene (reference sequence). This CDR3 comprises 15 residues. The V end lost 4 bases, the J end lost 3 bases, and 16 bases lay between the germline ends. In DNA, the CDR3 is TGTGCCAGCAGCCGAGATGTGGGCCAGAACTACGAGCAGTACTTC. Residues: CASSRDVGQNYEQYF.

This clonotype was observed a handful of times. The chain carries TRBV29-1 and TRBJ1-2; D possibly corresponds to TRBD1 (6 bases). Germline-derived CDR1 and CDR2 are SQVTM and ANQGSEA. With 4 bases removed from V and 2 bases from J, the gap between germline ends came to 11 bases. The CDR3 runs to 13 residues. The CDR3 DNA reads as TGCAGCGTTGCCCAGGGGAGGAACTATGGCTACACCTTC. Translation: CSVAQGRNYGYTF.

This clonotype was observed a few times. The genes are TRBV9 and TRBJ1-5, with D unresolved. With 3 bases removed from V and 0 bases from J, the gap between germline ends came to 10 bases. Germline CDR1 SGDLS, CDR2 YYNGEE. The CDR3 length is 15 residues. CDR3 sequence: CASSAFDGSNQPQHF. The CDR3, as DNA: TGTGCCAGCAGCGCCTTCGATGGTAGCAATCAGCCCCAGCATTTT.

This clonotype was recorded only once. CDR3 in amino acids: CASSSGTVIGSPLHF. The CDR3 region has the DNA TGTGCCAGCAGTTCAGGGACCGTGATCGGTTCACCCCTCCACTTT. This chain joins TRBV6-6 and TRBJ1-6, with a possible D match to TRBD1 (5 bases). CDR3 length: 15 residues. V lost 4 bases and J 9 bases, leaving 16 bases between the germline ends. Germline-derived CDR1 and CDR2 are MNHNY and SVGAGI (reference sequence).

In DNA form, the CDR3 reads TGTGCCAGCAGTTTATTTGGGGACGGGGAGACTTATGAGCAGTTCTTC. Protein sequence: CASSLFGDGETYEQFF. The chain has TRBV28 and TRBJ2-1; D may be TRBD1 or TRBD2 (5 bases each). Germline-derived CDR1 and CDR2 are MDHEN and SYDVKM. Trimming took 1 base from V and 8 from J, leaving 18 bases between them. The CDR3 has 16 residues.

The CDR3 DNA sequence: TGCAGTGCTACCCCACTAGCGGGAGAGACCCAGTACTTC. As protein: CSATPLAGETQYF. The rearrangement links TRBV20-1 to TRBJ2-7; 9 bases align to TRBD2. The J call is doubtful: the DNA matches TRBJ2-5 better. The CDR3 spans 13 residues. CDR1 is DFQATT, CDR2 SNEGSKA, per germline (reference sequence).

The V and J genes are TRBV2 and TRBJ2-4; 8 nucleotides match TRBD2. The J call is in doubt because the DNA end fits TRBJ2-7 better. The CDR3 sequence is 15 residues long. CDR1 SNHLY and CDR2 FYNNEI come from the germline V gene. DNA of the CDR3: TGTGCCAGCAGCTCTACAGTTTTCCGGGGGGGCGAGCAGTACTTC. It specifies CASSSTVFRGGEQYF.

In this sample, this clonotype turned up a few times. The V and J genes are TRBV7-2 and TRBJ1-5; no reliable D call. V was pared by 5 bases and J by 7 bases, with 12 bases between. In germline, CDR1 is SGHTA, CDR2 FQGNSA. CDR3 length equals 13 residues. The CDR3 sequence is CASSPSSGQPQHF. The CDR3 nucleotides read TGTGCCAGCAGCCCGAGCTCAGGCCAGCCCCAGCATTTT.

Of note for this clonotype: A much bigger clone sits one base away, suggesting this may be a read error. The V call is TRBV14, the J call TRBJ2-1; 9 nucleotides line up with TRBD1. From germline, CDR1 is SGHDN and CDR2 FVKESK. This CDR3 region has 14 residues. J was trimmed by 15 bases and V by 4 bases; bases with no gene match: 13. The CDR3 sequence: CASSPLMDRGRRFF. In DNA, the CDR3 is TGTGCCAGCAGCCCGCTGATGGACAGGGGAAGAAGGTTCTTC. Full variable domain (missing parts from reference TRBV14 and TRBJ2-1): EAGVTQFPSHSVIEKGQTVTLRCDPISGHDNLYWYRRVMGKEIKFLLHFVKESKQDESGMPNNRFLAERTGGTYSTLKVQPAELEDSGVYFCASSPLMDRGRRFFGPGTRLTVL.

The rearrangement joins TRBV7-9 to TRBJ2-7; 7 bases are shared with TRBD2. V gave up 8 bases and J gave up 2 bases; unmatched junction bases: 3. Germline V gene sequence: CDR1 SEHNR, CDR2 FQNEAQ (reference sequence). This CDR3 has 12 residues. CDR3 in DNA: TGTGCCAGCGCGGGAGCGACCTACGAGCAGTACTTC. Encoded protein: CASAGATYEQYF.

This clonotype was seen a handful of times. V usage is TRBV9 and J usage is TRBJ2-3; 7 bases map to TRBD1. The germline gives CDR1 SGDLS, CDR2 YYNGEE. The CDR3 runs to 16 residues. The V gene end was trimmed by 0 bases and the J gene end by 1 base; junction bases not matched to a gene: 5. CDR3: CASSVGHRGGTDTQYF. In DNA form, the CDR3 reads TGTGCCAGCAGCGTAGGGCACAGGGGTGGCACAGATACGCAGTATTTT.

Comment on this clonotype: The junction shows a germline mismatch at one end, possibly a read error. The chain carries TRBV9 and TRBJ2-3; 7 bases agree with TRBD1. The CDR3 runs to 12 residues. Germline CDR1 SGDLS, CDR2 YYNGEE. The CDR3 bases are TGTGCCAGTAGCGACAGGGTAGATACGCAGTATTTT. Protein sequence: CASSDRVDTQYF. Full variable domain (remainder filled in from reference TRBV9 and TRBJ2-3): DSGVTQTPKHLITATGQRVTLRCSPRSGDLSVYWYQQSLDQGLQFLIQYYNGEERAKGNILERFSAQQFPDLHSELNLSSLELGDSALYFCASSDRVDTQYFGPGTRLTVL.

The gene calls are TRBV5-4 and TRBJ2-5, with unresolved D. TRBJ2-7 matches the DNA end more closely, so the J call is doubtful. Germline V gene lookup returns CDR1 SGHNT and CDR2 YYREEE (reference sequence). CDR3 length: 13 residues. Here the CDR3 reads CASSLDTFYEQYF. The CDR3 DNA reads TGTGCCAGCAGCTTGGACACCTTCTACGAGCAGTACTTC.

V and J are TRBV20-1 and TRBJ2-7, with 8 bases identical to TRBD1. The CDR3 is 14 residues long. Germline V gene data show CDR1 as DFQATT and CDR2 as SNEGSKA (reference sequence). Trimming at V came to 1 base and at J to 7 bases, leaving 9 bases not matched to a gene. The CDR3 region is CSARAPDRAHEQYF. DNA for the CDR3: TGCAGTGCTAGAGCCCCGGACAGGGCGCATGAGCAGTACTTC.

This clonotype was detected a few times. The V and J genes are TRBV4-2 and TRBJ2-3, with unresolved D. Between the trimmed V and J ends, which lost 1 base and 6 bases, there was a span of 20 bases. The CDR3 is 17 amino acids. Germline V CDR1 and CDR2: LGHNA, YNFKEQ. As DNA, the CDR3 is TGTGCCAGCAGCCAAGGTAGTCCCCCGGGTTTGAGTGATACGCAGTATTTT. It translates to CASSQGSPPGLSDTQYF.

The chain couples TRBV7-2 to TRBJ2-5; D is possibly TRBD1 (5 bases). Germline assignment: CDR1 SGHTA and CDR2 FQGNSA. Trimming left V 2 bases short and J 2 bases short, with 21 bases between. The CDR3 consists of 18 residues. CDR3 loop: CASSLTMAPTGSQETQYF. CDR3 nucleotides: TGTGCCAGCAGCTTAACAATGGCCCCAACAGGATCTCAAGAGACCCAGTACTTC.

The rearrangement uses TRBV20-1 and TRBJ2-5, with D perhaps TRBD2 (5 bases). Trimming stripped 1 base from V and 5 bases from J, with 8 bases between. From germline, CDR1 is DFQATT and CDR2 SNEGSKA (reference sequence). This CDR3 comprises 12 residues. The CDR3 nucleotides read TGCAGTGCTAGAGCCTGGACTGAGACCCAGTACTTC. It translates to CSARAWTETQYF.

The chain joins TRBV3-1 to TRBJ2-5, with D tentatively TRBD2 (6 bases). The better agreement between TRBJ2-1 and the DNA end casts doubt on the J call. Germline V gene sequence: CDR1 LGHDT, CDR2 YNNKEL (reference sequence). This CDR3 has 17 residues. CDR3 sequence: CASSQGWKRATQETQFF. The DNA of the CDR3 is TGTGCCAGCAGCCAAGGGTGGAAGCGGGCCACCCAAGAGACCCAGTTCTTC.

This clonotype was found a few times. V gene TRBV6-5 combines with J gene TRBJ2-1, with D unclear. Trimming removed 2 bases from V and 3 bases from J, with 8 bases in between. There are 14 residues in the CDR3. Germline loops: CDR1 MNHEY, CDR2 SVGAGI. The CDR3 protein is CASSYDSVYNEQFF. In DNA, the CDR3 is TGTGCCAGCAGTTACGATTCAGTCTACAATGAGCAGTTCTTC.

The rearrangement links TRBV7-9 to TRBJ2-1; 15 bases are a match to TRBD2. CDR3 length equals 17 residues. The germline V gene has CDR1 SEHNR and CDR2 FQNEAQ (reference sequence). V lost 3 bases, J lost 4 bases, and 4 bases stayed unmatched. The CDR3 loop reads CASSFGLAGGFYNEQFF. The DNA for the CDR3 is TGTGCCAGCAGCTTCGGACTAGCGGGAGGGTTTTACAATGAGCAGTTCTTC.

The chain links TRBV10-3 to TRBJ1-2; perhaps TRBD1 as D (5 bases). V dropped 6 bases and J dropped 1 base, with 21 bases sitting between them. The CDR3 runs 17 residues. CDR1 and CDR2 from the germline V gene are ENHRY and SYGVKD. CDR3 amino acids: CAISQYPGSTDNYGYTF. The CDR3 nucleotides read TGTGCCATCAGCCAATACCCAGGGTCGACAGATAACTATGGCTACACCTTC.

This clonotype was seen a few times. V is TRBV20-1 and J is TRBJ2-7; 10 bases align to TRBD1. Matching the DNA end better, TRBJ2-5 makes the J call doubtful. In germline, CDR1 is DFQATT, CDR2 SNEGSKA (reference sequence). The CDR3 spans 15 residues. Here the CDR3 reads CSARVPGQGLETQYF. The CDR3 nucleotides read TGCAGTGCTAGAGTCCCGGGACAGGGGTTGGAGACCCAGTACTTC.

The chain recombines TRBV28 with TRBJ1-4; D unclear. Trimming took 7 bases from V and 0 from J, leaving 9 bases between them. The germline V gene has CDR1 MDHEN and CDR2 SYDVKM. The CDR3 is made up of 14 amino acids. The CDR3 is CASTEVATNEKLFF. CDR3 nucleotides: TGTGCCAGCACCGAGGTAGCAACTAATGAAAAACTGTTTTTT.